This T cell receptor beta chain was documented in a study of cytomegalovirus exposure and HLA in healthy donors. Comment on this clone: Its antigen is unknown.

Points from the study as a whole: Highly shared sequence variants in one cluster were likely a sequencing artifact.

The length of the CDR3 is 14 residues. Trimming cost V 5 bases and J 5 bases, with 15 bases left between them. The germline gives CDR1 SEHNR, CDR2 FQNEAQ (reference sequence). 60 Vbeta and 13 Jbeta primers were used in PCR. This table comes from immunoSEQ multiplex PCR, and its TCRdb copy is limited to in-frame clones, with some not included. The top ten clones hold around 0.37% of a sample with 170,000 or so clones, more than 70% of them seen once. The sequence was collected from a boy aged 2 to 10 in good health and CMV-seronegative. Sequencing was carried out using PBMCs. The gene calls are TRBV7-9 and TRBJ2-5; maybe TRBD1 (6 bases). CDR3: CASSQVGQGETQYF. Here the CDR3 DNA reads TGTGCCAGCAGCCAGGTGGGGCAGGGGGAGACCCAGTACTTC. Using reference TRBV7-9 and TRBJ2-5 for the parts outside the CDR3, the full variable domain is DTGVSQNPRHKITKRGQNVTFRCDPISEHNRLYWYRQTLGQGPEFLTYFQNEAQLEKSRLLSDRFSAERPKGSFSTLEIQRTEQGDSAMYLCASSQVGQGETQYFGPGTRLLVL.